The rows below give T cell receptor beta chains drawn from one sample of a study of CD8 T cells in Susac syndrome. TCRdb called the immunoSEQ multiplex PCR reads again in MiXCR, with one record for every CDR3 protein. In the table there are around 71,000 distinct CDR3 sequences, 93% of which are singletons. Input material: CD4+ T cells from PBMCs. These receptors all stem from a human donor with Susac syndrome. Both conserved end residues are part of each CDR3.

V: TRBV25-1; J: TRBJ1-2; length: 11; CDR3: CASSETNGYTF
V: TRBV7-3; J: TRBJ2-7; length: 14; CDR3: CASSTGPPRYEQYF
V: TRBV6-6; J: TRBJ1-5; length: 14; CDR3: CASSYSHSNQPQHF
V: TRBV5-1; J: TRBJ2-5; length: 18; CDR3: CASSLGSGTSAIQETQYF
V: TRBV7-4; J: TRBJ1-2; length: 14; CDR3: CASSQQGAGYGYTF
V: TRBV18; J: TRBJ2-2; length: 13; CDR3: CASSRGNTGELFF
V: TRBV21-1; J: TRBJ2-7; length: 11; CDR3: CASRNNNEQYF
V: TRBV25-1; J: TRBJ2-5; length: 14; CDR3: CASSEPGHQETQYF
V: TRBV2; J: TRBJ1-5; length: 11; CDR3: CASSEPGQQHF
V: TRBV19; J: TRBJ2-5; length: 15; CDR3: CASSQVGGSQETQYF
V: TRBV20-1; J: TRBJ2-2; length: 16; CDR3: CSARSPSGANTGELFF
V: TRBV28; J: TRBJ1-4; length: 15; CDR3: CASSSPGATNEKLFF
V: TRBV28; J: TRBJ1-2; length: 14; CDR3: CASSPGEGYQGYTF
V: TRBV7-9; J: TRBJ2-2; length: 15; CDR3: CASSLPGGKTGELFF
V: TRBV5-4; J: TRBJ2-2; length: 11; CDR3: CAWGPTGELFF
V: TRBV10-2; J: TRBJ2-5; length: 14; CDR3: CASRDSGGAQTQYF
V: TRBV6-1; J: TRBJ1-3; length: 17; CDR3: CASSPDPGQHSGNTIYF
V: TRBV29-1; J: TRBJ1-1; length: 13; CDR3: CSGDGGANTEAFF
V: TRBV5-1; J: TRBJ1-2; length: 14; CDR3: CASRSLETAYGYTF
V: TRBV12-3/TRBV12-4; J: TRBJ2-3; length: 14; CDR3: CASSQRGRTDTQYF
V: TRBV6-6; J: TRBJ2-3; length: 16; CDR3: CASSYGRTPSTDTQYF
V: TRBV11-1; J: TRBJ2-4; length: 20; CDR3: CASSLAWTSGENGGKNIQYF
V: TRBV7-9; J: TRBJ1-2; length: 13; CDR3: CASSSQGADGYTF
V: TRBV6-6; J: TRBJ2-4; length: 16; CDR3: CASSRSTGDLMNIQYF
V: TRBV2; J: TRBJ2-3; length: 14; CDR3: CANERMASGGGQYF
V: TRBV7-9; J: TRBJ1-6; length: 15; CDR3: CASSLVGQMNSPLHF
V: TRBV30; J: TRBJ2-5; length: 15; CDR3: CAWTSNRGRQETQYF
V: TRBV7-2; J: TRBJ2-5; length: 17; CDR3: CASSLVGAGAIQETQYF
V: TRBV19; J: TRBJ2-5; length: 13; CDR3: CASSNTNTGTQYF
V: TRBV6-2/TRBV6-3; J: TRBJ1-2; length: 14; CDR3: CASNELPWAYGYTF
V: TRBV30; J: TRBJ1-5; length: 14; CDR3: CAWSVRRGRQPQHF